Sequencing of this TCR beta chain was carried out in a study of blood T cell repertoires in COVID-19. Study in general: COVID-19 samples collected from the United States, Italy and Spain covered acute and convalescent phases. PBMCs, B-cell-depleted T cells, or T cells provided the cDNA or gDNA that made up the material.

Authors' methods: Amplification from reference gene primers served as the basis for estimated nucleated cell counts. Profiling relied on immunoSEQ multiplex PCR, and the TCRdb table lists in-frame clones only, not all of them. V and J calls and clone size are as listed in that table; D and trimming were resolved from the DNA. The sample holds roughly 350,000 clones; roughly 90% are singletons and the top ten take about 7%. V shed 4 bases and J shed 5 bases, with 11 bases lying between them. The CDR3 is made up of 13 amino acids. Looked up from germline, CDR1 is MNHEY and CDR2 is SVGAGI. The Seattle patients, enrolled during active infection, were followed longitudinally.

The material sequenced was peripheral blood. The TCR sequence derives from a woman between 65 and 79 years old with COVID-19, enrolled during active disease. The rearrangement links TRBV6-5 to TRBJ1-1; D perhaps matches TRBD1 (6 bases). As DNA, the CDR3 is TGTGCCAGCAGTTTCGACAGGAGGACTGAAGCTTTCTTT. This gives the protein CASSFDRRTEAFF.